This TCR beta chain was documented in a study of CD8+ T cells in alopecia areata. Across the study: Treated patients were given 5 to 10 mg oral tofacitinib twice daily.

RNA was extracted and reverse transcribed into cDNA as the sequencing template. Profiled with immunoSEQ multiplex PCR; TCRdb holds only in-frame clones, not every one. Counted here are about 150,000 clones, approximately 45% occurring once; the ten biggest clones make up about 6.4%. A note on this clone: Antigen unknown.

CDR3 size: 13 residues. J lost 3 bases, V lost 7 bases, and 9 bases had no gene match. Per the germline V gene, CDR1 is GTSNPN and CDR2 is SVGIG (reference sequence). Study-wide points: Normal scalp had lower clonality than lesional scalp, with alopecia totalis/universalis lesions showing this most strongly. In scalp samples, resident alphabeta T cells of normal skin are also sequenced.

Peripheral blood samples and lesional scalp punch biopsies were obtained from alopecia areata patients. Sequenced sample: CD4+ T cells sorted from blood. The chain is built from TRBV30 and TRBJ2-7; 7 nucleotides align to TRBD1. The receptor was isolated from a human donor with alopecia areata. The CDR3 region is CALSRDSLYEQYF. The CDR3 coding sequence is TGTGCCTTGAGCCGGGACAGCCTCTACGAGCAGTACTTC.